This T cell receptor (beta chain) emerged from a study of blood T cell repertoires in COVID-19. As processed by the authors: Estimation of nucleated cell counts relied on the amplification of reference gene primers. The method was immunoSEQ multiplex PCR; TCRdb's version includes in-frame clones alone and lacks a portion of them. For V, J and clone size, that table is used; D and trimming come from the DNA. The data contain 100,000 to 150,000 clones, around 74% of them singletons. CDR3 length: 16 residues. Trimming removed 0 bases from V and 1 base from J; junction bases left unmatched: 5. CDR1 KGHSH and CDR2 LQKENI come from the germline V gene. This clone has only a few counts.

This clonotype was sampled from a man older than 75 with COVID-19, enrolled during active disease. The V gene is TRBV18, the J gene TRBJ2-5; 7 bases fit TRBD2. Sequences were obtained from peripheral blood. The CDR3 protein is CASSPPLGGTQETQYF. Here the CDR3 DNA reads TGTGCCAGCTCACCACCGTTGGGGGGGACCCAAGAGACCCAGTACTTC.